Shown below are 27 T cell receptor beta chains from a single sample sequenced in a study of T cells in Graves' hyperthyroidism and ophthalmopathy. Amplification of TCR beta CDR3 regions used RNA as the template. The HTBI primer set was used in a first-round RT-PCR of the TCR CDR3. Using its own MiXCR run on the multiplex PCR reads, TCRdb lists one record per CDR3 protein. Of 300,000 to 450,000 distinct CDR3 sequences in the sample, about 13% were seen once. The sample was blood. These receptors were obtained from a young woman with Graves' hyperthyroidism.

V gene TRBV4-2 combines with J gene TRBJ2-6; TRBD2 is a possible D gene (6 bases). Per germline, CDR1 LGHNA and CDR2 YNFKEQ. The ends were cut back, 0 bases at V and 4 bases at J, with 16 bases in the middle. This CDR3 contains 18 residues. CDR3 nucleotides: TGTGCCAGCAGCCAAGATCCCGGAGGGCAAGGCGGGGCCAACGTCCTGACTTTC. Protein: CASSQDPGGQGGANVLTF.

The rearrangement joins TRBV7-9 to TRBJ1-3, with unresolved D. Trimming took 4 bases from V and 0 from J, leaving 7 bases between them. The CDR3 extends over 14 amino acids. Germline-derived CDR1 and CDR2 are SEHNR and FQNEAQ (reference sequence). CDR3 region: CASSSTISGNTIYF. The DNA for the CDR3 is TGTGCCAGCAGCTCTACTATCTCTGGAAACACCATATATTTT.

In its sample, this clonotype was seen a few times. CDR3 sequence (DNA): TGTGCCAGCAGCCACATCACAGGCGAGGGAGGTGGCTACACCTTC. It is translated as CASSHITGEGGGYTF. This chain links TRBV9 with TRBJ1-2, with D perhaps TRBD1 (5 bases). The V gene lost 4 bases and the J gene lost 7 bases, with 20 bases spanning the gap. Germline V gene lookup returns CDR1 SGDLS and CDR2 YYNGEE. The CDR3 is made up of 15 amino acids.

The table lists this clonotype with many counts. V and J are TRBV20-1 and TRBJ2-5, with TRBD2 identical over 11 bases. Trimming took 1 base from V and 3 from J; bases not matched to a gene: 7. The CDR3 has 16 amino acids. The V gene's germline CDR1 is DFQATT and CDR2 SNEGSKA (reference sequence). The CDR3 reads CSARGGLAGREETQYF. In DNA, the CDR3 is TGCAGTGCTAGAGGTGGACTAGCGGGCCGTGAAGAGACCCAGTACTTC.

The sample holds a few counts of this clonotype. V and J are TRBV10-3 and TRBJ2-5, with D hard to call. The germline gives CDR1 ENHRY, CDR2 SYGVKD. This CDR3 contains 13 residues. Trimming removed 6 bases from V and 3 bases from J, with 11 bases in between. Written as DNA, the CDR3 is TGTGCCATCAGCAGATCCCGTGAAGAGACCCAGTACTTC. It yields the protein CAISRSREETQYF.

The genes are TRBV19 and TRBJ1-2; 7 positions agree with TRBD1. Germline V gene lookup returns CDR1 LNHDA and CDR2 SQIVND (reference sequence). CDR3 length equals 16 residues. Losses at the gene ends were 4 bases for V and 6 bases for J; bases not matched to a gene: 14. CDR3: CASSKIDRDPQNGYTF. In nucleotides, the CDR3 is TGTGCCAGTAGTAAGATCGACAGGGATCCACAGAATGGCTACACCTTC.

There are a few counts of this clonotype. The chain links TRBV7-2 to TRBJ1-5; D ambiguous. This CDR3 has 13 residues. V lost 3 bases and J lost 4, with 7 bases in between. Germline V gene data show CDR1 as SGHTA and CDR2 as FQGNSA. Written as DNA, the CDR3 is TGTGCCAGCAGCTTTCGGGGTAATCAGCCCCAGCATTTT. This sequence encodes CASSFRGNQPQHF.

V usage is TRBV12-3 or TRBV12-4 and J usage is TRBJ2-1; 11 nucleotides match TRBD2. Unmatched junction bases numbered 6, after V lost 3 bases and J lost 5 bases. CDR3 length: 16 residues. CDR3: CASSFTRLAGNNEQFF. CDR3 sequence (DNA): TGTGCCAGCAGTTTTACAAGACTAGCGGGAAACAATGAGCAGTTCTTC.

This clonotype was seen ten or more times. This chain uses TRBV28 with TRBJ2-7, with D uncertain. Trimming pared 1 base from V and 6 bases from J, leaving 4 bases between. Germline assignment: CDR1 MDHEN and CDR2 SYDVKM. The CDR3 contains 11 residues. The CDR3 loop reads CASSLSSEQYF. CDR3 sequence (DNA): TGTGCCAGCAGTTTATCCAGCGAGCAGTACTTC. The full variable domain, in which reference TRBV28 and TRBJ2-7 provide the parts outside the CDR3, is DVKVTQSSRYLVKRTGEKVFLECVQDMDHENMFWYRQDPGLGLRLIYFSYDVKMKEKGDIPEGYSVSREKKERFSLILESASTNQTSMYLCASSLSSEQYFGPGTRLTVT.

This clonotype was recorded at least ten times. The chain has TRBV9 and TRBJ2-1; the match to TRBD2 covers 8 bases. J was trimmed by 9 bases and V by 0 bases; bases with no gene match: 8. Germline V gene data show CDR1 as SGDLS and CDR2 as YYNGEE. This CDR3 region has 15 residues. The chain's CDR3 is CASSVETGGASEQFF. The CDR3 DNA reads TGTGCCAGCAGCGTAGAGACGGGAGGGGCGTCTGAGCAGTTCTTC.

Comments on this clonotype: One base away lies a much larger clone, so this may be a sequencing read error. The J gene is TRBJ2-7, the V gene TRBV24-1; 7 bases agree with TRBD1. V shed 3 bases, J shed 9 bases, and the junction held 10 bases outside the gene matches. Germline V gives CDR1 KGHDR, CDR2 SFDVKD. The CDR3 consists of 14 residues. The CDR3 loop reads CATSDGDSLYTQYF. The DNA for the CDR3 is TGTGCCACCAGTGATGGGGACAGCCTATACACGCAGTACTTC.

In regard to this clonotype: A much more abundant neighbour one base away suggests this may be a read error. J is TRBJ2-2 and V is TRBV3-1, with D possibly called TRBD1 or TRBD2 (6 bases each). CDR1 and CDR2 from the germline V gene are LGHDT and YNNKEL (reference sequence). The CDR3 contains 16 residues. The CDR3 region has the DNA TGTGCCAGCAGCCAAGATCCGGGGGCGAACACCGGGGAGCTGCTTTTT. Amino acid sequence: CASSQDPGANTGELLF. Full variable domain (rest looked up from reference TRBV3-1 and TRBJ2-2): DTAVSQTPKYLVTQMGNDKSIKCEQNLGHDTMYWYKQDSKKFLKIMFSYNNKELIINETVPNRFSPKSPDKAHLNLHINSLELGDSAVYFCASSQDPGANTGELLFGEGSRLTVL.

This clonotype was observed at least ten times. The chain employs TRBV7-2 and TRBJ2-3; D uncertain. The CDR3 contains 14 residues. Trimming took off 1 base at V and 6 bases at J, with 11 bases between the two ends. The germline gives CDR1 SGHTA, CDR2 FQGNSA. The CDR3 DNA sequence: TGTGCCAGCAGCTTAGGGCCCGGGTTCGATACGCAGTATTTT. Its protein product is CASSLGPGFDTQYF. The full variable domain, its missing parts supplied by reference TRBV7-2 and TRBJ2-3, is GAGVSQSPSNKVTEKGKDVELRCDPISGHTALYWYRQSLGQGLEFLIYFQGNSAPDKSGLPSDRFSAERTGGSVSTLTIQRTQQEDSAVYLCASSLGPGFDTQYFGPGTRLTVL.

A note on this clonotype: No DNA is shown, since the ends of the CDR3 on it are uncertain; the CDR3 is the one TCRdb lists. V usage is TRBV27 and J usage is TRBJ2-4; TRBD1 is taken as the D call from the table, unchecked against the DNA. A total of 16 residues make up the CDR3, ends included. From germline, CDR1 is MNHEY and CDR2 SMNVEV (reference sequence). CDR3 region: CASSSSWGLAKNIQYF.

This clonotype was detected many times. The CDR3, as DNA: TGTGCCAGCAGTGGGCGGGGGAGCTCCTACGAGCAGTACTTC. This gives the protein CASSGRGSSYEQYF. The chain combines TRBV6-1 with TRBJ2-7; TRBD2 agrees at 7 bases. Germline assignment: CDR1 MNHNS and CDR2 SASEGT. V dropped 4 bases and J dropped 0; count of bases not matched to a gene: 3. The CDR3 consists of 14 residues.

The table lists this clonotype with a few counts. The chain combines TRBV7-9 with TRBJ2-2; tentatively, D is TRBD2 (5 bases). The germline gives CDR1 SEHNR, CDR2 FQNEAQ (reference sequence). CDR3 length: 14 amino acids. V dropped 3 bases and J dropped 4 bases, with 9 bases sitting between them. The CDR3 sequence is CASSFSAFTGELFF. The DNA for the CDR3 is TGTGCCAGCAGCTTTAGCGCCTTCACCGGGGAGCTGTTTTTT.

The table lists this clonotype with many counts. The chain recombines TRBV7-2 with TRBJ2-3, with 9 bases matching TRBD2. The germline CDR1 and CDR2 sequences are SGHTA and FQGNSA. V trimming: 1 base; J trimming: 4 bases; junction bases outside the gene matches: 9. The CDR3 loop spans 17 amino acids. The CDR3 loop reads CASSLGWRGGQSDTQYF. The CDR3 nucleotides are TGTGCCAGCAGCTTAGGATGGCGGGGGGGCCAGTCAGATACGCAGTATTTT.

The J gene is TRBJ2-7, the V gene TRBV7-8; 7 bases agree with TRBD1. Germline assignment: CDR1 SGHVS and CDR2 FQNEAQ. J was trimmed by 1 base and V by 2 bases; bases with no gene match: 5. CDR3 length equals 15 residues. This CDR3 is CASSLPRTGSYEQYF. For the CDR3, the DNA is TGTGCCAGCAGCTTACCGAGGACAGGATCCTACGAGCAGTACTTC.

The chain is built from TRBV6-2 or TRBV6-3 and TRBJ1-1; tentative D call: TRBD1 (5 bases). The germline gives CDR1 MNHEY, CDR2 SVGEGT. The CDR3 totals 14 residues. Trimming took 6 bases from V and 0 from J, leaving 11 bases between them. The CDR3 is CASRFGTLNTEAFF. The DNA of the CDR3 is TGTGCCAGCAGATTCGGGACTTTGAACACTGAAGCTTTCTTT.

This clonotype was observed many times. This chain uses TRBV2 with TRBJ2-5; 9 nucleotides match TRBD2. Germline values: CDR1 SNHLY, CDR2 FYNNEI. V gave up 3 bases and J gave up 5 bases; unmatched junction bases: 4. This CDR3 is 14 amino acids long. CDR3 DNA sequence: TGTGCCAGCAGTGAGCGGGGGGGCCGGGAGACCCAGTACTTC. Its protein product is CASSERGGRETQYF.

This clonotype was counted many times. V is TRBV6-1 and J is TRBJ2-2; D is possibly TRBD1 or TRBD2 (6 bases each). With 1 base removed from V and 4 bases from J, the gap between germline ends came to 10 bases. The CDR3 sequence is 15 residues long. Germline V gives CDR1 MNHNS, CDR2 SASEGT. This CDR3 reads CASSEDREVTGELFF. CDR3 coding DNA: TGTGCCAGCAGTGAAGACAGGGAGGTCACCGGGGAGCTGTTTTTT.

This clonotype was observed a handful of times. The J gene is TRBJ1-3, the V gene TRBV18; 12 bases map to TRBD1. Trimming took 2 bases from V and 4 from J; bases not matched to a gene: 3. Germline V gene lookup returns CDR1 KGHSH and CDR2 LQKENI. This CDR3 is built from 16 residues. The DNA for the CDR3 is TGTGCCAGCTCACCAAGGGACAGGGGGCCGGGAAACACCATATATTTT. Protein product: CASSPRDRGPGNTIYF.

This clonotype was seen repeatedly, ten times or more. The V and J genes are TRBV2 and TRBJ1-2, with no clear D. CDR1 and CDR2 from the germline V gene are SNHLY and FYNNEI. V lost 8 bases and J 5 bases, leaving 9 bases between the germline ends. The length of the CDR3 is 11 residues. CDR3 sequence: CASRAEYGYTF. The DNA for the CDR3 is TGTGCCAGCCGGGCGGAATATGGCTACACCTTC.

This clonotype was counted a few times. J is TRBJ1-1 and V is TRBV9; 10 positions match TRBD1. This CDR3 has 16 residues. In germline, CDR1 is SGDLS, CDR2 YYNGEE. J was trimmed by 5 bases and V by 4 bases; bases with no gene match: 11. CDR3 DNA sequence: TGTGCCAGCAGCCCCCGGGACAGGGGCCCCACTACTGAAGCTTTCTTT. This codes for CASSPRDRGPTTEAFF.

There are many counts of this clonotype. The chain recombines TRBV3-1 with TRBJ1-1, with no clear D. The germline V and J ends were trimmed by 0 bases and 1 base, with 9 bases remaining between them. The germline V gene encodes CDR1 LGHDT and CDR2 YNNKEL (reference sequence). The CDR3 runs 15 residues. The CDR3 DNA reads as TGTGCCAGCAGCCAAGATCCAGTAGCGAACACTGAAGCTTTCTTT. Its protein product is CASSQDPVANTEAFF. Drawing the rest from reference TRBV3-1 and TRBJ1-1, the complete variable domain is DTAVSQTPKYLVTQMGNDKSIKCEQNLGHDTMYWYKQDSKKFLKIMFSYNNKELIINETVPNRFSPKSPDKAHLNLHINSLELGDSAVYFCASSQDPVANTEAFFGQGTRLTVV.

This clonotype was counted at least ten times. The chain links TRBV7-8 to TRBJ1-1, with D perhaps TRBD1 (5 bases). CDR3 length equals 13 residues. Trimming removed 5 bases at V and 6 bases at J, with 13 bases between. Germline assignment: CDR1 SGHVS and CDR2 FQNEAQ. The CDR3 DNA is TGTGCCAGCAGCCGAAACGGGGGTGCTGAAGCTTTCTTT. Translating gives CASSRNGGAEAFF.

In this sample, this clonotype turned up many times. The V and J genes are TRBV20-1 and TRBJ2-1; TRBD2 agrees at 9 bases. Per the germline V gene, CDR1 is DFQATT and CDR2 is SNEGSKA (reference sequence). CDR3 length equals 15 residues. The trim removed 6 bases at V and 10 bases at J, leaving 16 bases unmatched. The CDR3 protein is CSAPGPSGATGEQFF. CDR3 coding DNA: TGCAGTGCCCCGGGACCTAGCGGGGCGACTGGCGAGCAGTTCTTC.